This T cell receptor beta chain is drawn from a study of cytomegalovirus exposure and HLA in healthy donors. Profiling relied on immunoSEQ multiplex PCR, and the TCRdb table lists in-frame clones only, not all of them. The sample yields more than 95,000 clones, approximately 90% seen once. Comments on this clone: Its antigen is not identified.

The study, taken as a whole, reports: The classifier, whose performance was assessed in both the original and validation cohorts, reportedly diagnosed cytomegalovirus status with high specificity and sensitivity.

The CDR3 spans 17 residues. CDR1 SEHNR and CDR2 FQNEAQ come from the germline V gene (reference sequence). With 5 bases clipped from V and 2 bases from J, the junction kept 14 bases outside the gene matches. The TCR sequence derives from a woman under 30 in good health and CMV-seropositive. The V and J genes are TRBV7-9 and TRBJ1-1, with 7 bases identical to TRBD1. Source material: PBMCs. CDR3 in DNA: TGTGCCAGCAGCGAGAATCCCGGGACAGACATAAACACTGAAGCTTTCTTT. It specifies CASSENPGTDINTEAFF.